One sample yielded the 10 T cell receptor beta chains listed below, sequenced in a study of chemoradiotherapy in HPV16-positive cancers (dated by TCRdb to between 2020 and 2023). Libraries came from the immunoSEQ multiplex PCR assay. TCRdb stores this immuneACCESS table with in-frame sequences only. Part of the clones is absent; in the studies checked, under half of the shortfall reflects unresolved V genes, and no reason is known for the rest. The sample table records about 4,000 clones; 80% to 85% of these occur just once. The ten most abundant clones make up roughly 9% of the sample. The input for sequencing was tumor tissue, taken from a patient who underwent chemoradiotherapy. Receptor source: a human donor with HPV-associated anogenital cancer.

The chain recombines TRBV6-1 with TRBJ2-3; TRBD2 matches at 11 bases. CDR3 length: 16 residues. Germline V CDR1 and CDR2: MNHNS, SASEGT. Trimming cost V 4 bases and J 2 bases; bases outside gene matches: 5. The CDR3 bases are TGTGCCAGCAGTGGGTGGGGACTAGCGGACACAGATACGCAGTATTTT. Translated, it gives CASSGWGLADTDTQYF.

The chain joins TRBV19 to TRBJ2-1; TRBD2 is a possible D gene (6 bases). Germline V gene data show CDR1 as LNHDA and CDR2 as SQIVND (reference sequence). V gave up 4 bases and J gave up 4 bases, with 14 bases separating them. CDR3 length equals 15 residues. The CDR3 DNA follows: TGTGCCAGTAGTACCACTAGCCAACCTTACAATGAGCAGTTCTTC. Translation: CASSTTSQPYNEQFF.

This chain links TRBV6-5 with TRBJ2-3; D remains unclear. Trimming took off 0 bases at V and 1 base at J, with 2 bases between the two ends. Germline-derived CDR1 and CDR2 are MNHEY and SVGAGI. The CDR3 length is 13 residues. The CDR3 DNA reads as TGTGCCAGCAGTTACTCGGGCACAGATACGCAGTATTTT. Translating gives CASSYSGTDTQYF.

The J gene is TRBJ2-7, the V gene TRBV15; perhaps TRBD2 as D (5 bases). The CDR3 runs 19 residues. Trimming shortened V by 2 bases and J by 5 bases, and 28 bases separated the two germline ends. In germline, CDR1 is LNHNV, CDR2 YYDKDF (reference sequence). In nucleotides, the CDR3 is TGTGCCACCAGCAGATATGGGAACAGAGGCGGTGGTGGGGAGAACGAGCAGTACTTC. This sequence encodes CATSRYGNRGGGGENEQYF.

The rearrangement joins TRBV10-3 to TRBJ1-2; D is possibly TRBD1 (6 bases). The V end was cut by 2 bases, the J end by 8 bases, with 21 bases between. The germline CDR1 and CDR2 sequences are ENHRY and SYGVKD. The CDR3 sequence is 16 residues long. In DNA, the CDR3 is TGTGCCATCAGTGAGCCCGCGGGCAGGGGTCGTTGGGGCTACACCTTC. Its translation: CAISEPAGRGRWGYTF.

The chain is built from TRBV19 and TRBJ1-1; the match to TRBD1 covers 7 bases. The CDR3 is made up of 12 amino acids. Unmatched junction bases numbered 4, after V lost 7 bases and J lost 5 bases. The germline gives CDR1 LNHDA, CDR2 SQIVND (reference sequence). The chain's CDR3 is CASKDRVTEAFF. CDR3 nucleotide sequence: TGTGCCAGTAAAGACAGGGTAACTGAAGCTTTCTTT. Together with reference TRBV19 and TRBJ1-1, the CDR3 gives the full variable domain: DGGITQSPKYLFRKEGQNVTLSCEQNLNHDAMYWYRQDPGQGLRLIYYSQIVNDFQKGDIAEGYSVSREKKESFPLTVTSAQKNPTAFYLCASKDRVTEAFFGQGTRLTVV.

This clone has just one count. The gene calls are TRBV4-1 and TRBJ1-1; D might be TRBD1 (5 bases). Deletions cut 1 base from V and 3 bases from J, with 15 bases between. This CDR3 is built from 16 residues. Germline-derived CDR1 and CDR2 are MGHRA and YSYEKL. As DNA, the CDR3 is TGCGCCAGCAGCCAAGTACTGGCCAGGGTGGACACTGAAGCTTTCTTT. Translation gives CASSQVLARVDTEAFF.

The J gene is TRBJ2-5, the V gene TRBV2; TRBD2 matches 7 bases. The CDR3 is 16 residues long. Trimming removed 5 bases from V and 4 bases from J; junction bases left unmatched: 13. Germline V gives CDR1 SNHLY, CDR2 FYNNEI. DNA for the CDR3: TGTGCCAGCAGTTCCCCTAAATTATGGGGGGGAGAGACCCAGTACTTC. Its protein product is CASSSPKLWGGETQYF.

The V call is TRBV7-9, the J call TRBJ1-2; tentatively, D is TRBD1 (5 bases). Between the trimmed V and J ends, which lost 5 bases and 0 bases, there was a span of 13 bases. CDR3 length: 15 residues. Germline loops: CDR1 SEHNR, CDR2 FQNEAQ (reference sequence). The CDR3 DNA is TGTGCCAGCAGCCCCGGGACTTTAGCTAACTATGGCTACACCTTC. This encodes CASSPGTLANYGYTF.

In its sample, this clone was seen a few times. The rearrangement uses TRBV7-2 and TRBJ1-3; unclear D gene. The CDR3 runs 15 residues. Trimming took off 1 base at V and 5 bases at J, with 12 bases between the two ends. Germline V gene lookup returns CDR1 SGHTA and CDR2 FQGNSA. The CDR3 DNA reads TGTGCCAGCAGCTTAGAGCCTGGATCTAGAAACACCATATATTTT. It encodes CASSLEPGSRNTIYF.